A selection of T cell receptor beta chains follows, all from one sample in a study of T cell responses to AZD1222 COVID-19 vaccine. Libraries were prepared by immunoSEQ multiplex PCR; TCRdb keeps only in-frame clonotypes and omits some of them. The sample gives 100,000 to 150,000 clones, around 87% of which show up once; more than 9% is in the top ten. The source was peripheral blood, collected on day 0 of AZD1222 vaccination. Receptors were obtained from an adult in good health. Both conserved end residues are part of each CDR3. D genes are given only for firm matches. Clone sizes are given selectively: once, few, many, or a class where the clone is expanded.

abundance	j_gene	v_gene	d_gene	CDR3aa	CDR3nt
.	TRBJ2-7	TRBV19	.	CASSTLLGTAQYF	TGTGCCAGTAGCACCCTTCTTGGGACGGCCCAGTACTTC
.	TRBJ2-5	TRBV5-1	.	CASSSRTSSGETQYF	TGCGCCAGCAGCTCCCGGACCTCCTCGGGAGAGACCCAGTACTTC
.	TRBJ2-7	TRBV5-6	.	CASSLGQRNSYEQYF	TGTGCCAGCAGCTTGGGGCAGCGGAACTCCTACGAGCAGTACTTC
.	TRBJ1-2	TRBV6-5	.	CASTTGDYGYTF	TGTGCCAGCACTACCGGGGACTATGGCTACACCTTC
.	TRBJ1-5	TRBV6-5	.	CASSYIGVDQPQHF	TGTGCCAGCAGTTACATAGGAGTCGATCAGCCCCAGCATTTT
.	TRBJ2-3	TRBV10-3	.	CAISVKGDTQYF	TGTGCCATCAGTGTAAAGGGAGATACGCAGTATTTT
.	TRBJ1-5	TRBV4-1	.	CASSQVGNNQPQHF	TGCGCCAGCAGCCAAGTCGGAAACAATCAGCCCCAGCATTTT
.	TRBJ1-5	TRBV7-9	.	CASSLSDSSNQPQHF	TGTGCCAGCAGCTTAAGTGACAGCTCCAATCAGCCCCAGCATTTT
few	TRBJ1-2	TRBV29-1	TRBD1	CSVEDRGLYGYTF	TGCAGCGTTGAAGACAGGGGGCTCTATGGCTACACCTTC
.	TRBJ2-2	TRBV7-3	TRBD1	CASSSQGAPGGELFF	TGTGCCAGCAGCTCTCAGGGGGCCCCGGGTGGGGAGCTGTTTTTT
.	TRBJ2-3	TRBV4-2	TRBD2	CASSQESGGAGSLDTQYF	TGTGCCAGCAGCCAAGAGAGCGGGGGGGCCGGTTCTTTAGATACGCAGTATTTT
.	TRBJ2-1	TRBV27	.	CASSLSGGEQFF	TGTGCCAGCAGTCTCTCGGGTGGGGAGCAGTTCTTC
.	TRBJ2-1	TRBV7-2	.	CASSFAGGNLFNEQFF	TGTGCCAGCAGCTTCGCCGGAGGGAATCTTTTCAATGAGCAGTTCTTC
.	TRBJ2-1	TRBV5-1	.	CASSLEGAHRNEQFF	TGCGCCAGCAGCTTGGAAGGGGCGCACAGAAATGAGCAGTTCTTC
.	TRBJ1-1	TRBV10-3	.	CAISEPGTDAEAFF	TGTGCCATCAGTGAGCCAGGGACCGACGCTGAAGCTTTCTTT
.	TRBJ2-7	TRBV30	.	CAWSVTGVGHEQYF	TGTGCCTGGAGTGTAACTGGGGTAGGGCACGAGCAGTACTTC
.	TRBJ1-2	TRBV12-3/TRBV12-4	.	CASSLGGNGYTF	TGTGCCAGCAGTTTAGGGGGGAATGGCTACACCTTC
.	TRBJ2-7	TRBV9	.	CASSPRAGRIHEQYF	TGTGCCAGCAGCCCTCGTGCGGGGCGAATTCACGAGCAGTACTTC
.	TRBJ1-2	TRBV5-1	.	CASSLEPQNYGYTF	TGCGCCAGCAGCTTGGAGCCACAGAACTATGGCTACACCTTC
.	TRBJ1-1	TRBV5-1	.	CASSWGDSNTEAFF	TGCGCCAGCAGCTGGGGGGATTCGAACACTGAAGCTTTCTTT
.	TRBJ1-2	TRBV24-1	.	CATSDLSLGTGYTF	TGTGCCACCAGTGATTTATCCCTTGGCACGGGCTACACCTTC
.	TRBJ1-3	TRBV7-2	.	CASSGQGGNTIYF	TGTGCCAGCAGCGGGCAGGGAGGAAACACCATATATTTT
.	TRBJ1-4	TRBV2	TRBD1	CASGQGVSTNEKLFF	TGTGCCAGCGGCCAGGGGGTCTCAACTAATGAAAAACTGTTTTTT
.	TRBJ1-1	TRBV25-1	.	CASSEIGGRRTEAFF	TGTGCCAGCAGTGAGATCGGGGGGCGACGGACTGAAGCTTTCTTT
once	TRBJ1-1	TRBV9	.	CASSPGVVGTEAFF	TGTGCCAGCTCCCCAGGAGTGGTTGGTACTGAAGCTTTCTTT
.	TRBJ1-2	TRBV4-3	TRBD1	CASSQDPGQGVYGYTF	TGCGCCAGCAGCCAAGATCCGGGACAGGGGGTCTATGGCTACACCTTC
.	TRBJ1-2	TRBV28	.	CASSPPPADSNGYTF	TGTGCCAGCAGTCCCCCCCCCGCGGATTCGAATGGCTACACCTTC
once	TRBJ2-6	TRBV7-2	TRBD2	CASSLVSGAGANVLTF	TGTGCCAGCAGCTTAGTAAGCGGGGCTGGGGCCAACGTCCTGACTTTC
.	TRBJ1-5	TRBV27	TRBD1	CASSSGTGVIENQPQHF	TGTGCCAGCAGTTCCGGGACAGGGGTAATTGAAAATCAGCCCCAGCATTTT
.	TRBJ1-2	TRBV30	.	CAWSVRGGRYGYTF	TGTGCCTGGAGTGTACGGGGCGGGAGGTATGGCTACACCTTC
.	TRBJ2-1	TRBV9	TRBD2	CASSVGGGGVSNEQFF	TGTGCCAGCAGCGTAGGAGGCGGGGGGGTGAGCAATGAGCAGTTCTTC
.	TRBJ2-5	TRBV7-9	.	CASSSGTFGETQYF	TGTGCCAGCAGCTCCGGGACTTTCGGAGAGACCCAGTACTTC
.	TRBJ1-1	TRBV4-3	.	CASSQITSPSEAFF	TGCGCCAGCAGCCAAATTACGAGCCCCAGTGAGGCTTTCTTT
.	TRBJ2-1	TRBV2	TRBD2	CASKKLAGDYNEQFF	TGTGCCAGCAAGAAGCTAGCGGGGGACTACAATGAGCAGTTCTTC
.	TRBJ2-7	TRBV28	.	CASSPPPGLSYEQYF	TGTGCCAGCAGTCCACCCCCGGGCCTTTCCTACGAGCAGTACTTC
few	TRBJ1-3	TRBV12-3/TRBV12-4	.	CASSPTGGNTIYF	TGTGCCAGCAGTCCGACAGGCGGAAACACCATATATTTT
.	TRBJ2-5	TRBV3-1/TRBV3-2	.	CASTNFMGETQYF	TGTGCCAGCACCAACTTTATGGGGGAGACCCAGTACTTC
.	TRBJ1-5	TRBV19	.	CASSTPYQPQHF	TGTGCCAGTAGTACCCCTTATCAGCCCCAGCATTTT
.	TRBJ2-3	TRBV27	.	CASSFSGVRDISTDTQYF	TGTGCCAGCAGTTTCTCCGGGGTCCGGGACATTAGCACAGATACGCAGTATTTT
.	TRBJ1-1	TRBV2	.	CASRAVGRAEAEAFF	TGTGCCAGCAGGGCCGTGGGGCGCGCTGAGGCTGAAGCTTTCTTT
.	TRBJ1-3	TRBV25-1	.	CASSYSSGNTIYF	TGTGCCAGCAGTTACAGCTCTGGAAACACCATATATTTT
.	TRBJ2-7	TRBV12-3/TRBV12-4	.	CASSPPNRDEQYF	TGTGCCAGCAGTCCACCTAACAGGGACGAACAGTACTTC
few	TRBJ2-1	TRBV5-1	.	CASSLLGDEQFF	TGCGCCAGCAGCTTACTGGGGGATGAGCAGTTCTTC
.	TRBJ1-2	TRBV5-6	.	CASSLKGPYGYTF	TGTGCCAGCAGCTTGAAGGGGCCCTATGGCTACACCTTC
few	TRBJ1-3	TRBV4-2	.	CASSQAGVPTSGNTIYF	TGTGCCAGCAGCCAGGCAGGGGTCCCGACCTCTGGAAACACCATATATTTT
.	TRBJ1-2	TRBV19	TRBD1	CATNRGGNYGYTF	TGTGCCACCAACAGGGGCGGTAACTATGGCTACACCTTC
.	TRBJ2-3	TRBV5-1	.	CASCLWGQSADTQYF	TGCGCCAGCTGTCTATGGGGCCAGTCTGCAGATACGCAGTATTTT
.	TRBJ2-7	TRBV29-1	TRBD1	CSGGTGDTYEQYF	TGCAGCGGCGGGACAGGGGACACCTACGAGCAGTACTTC
.	TRBJ1-1	TRBV5-8	TRBD1	CASSPGTGKQQGAFF	TGTGCCAGCAGCCCCGGGACAGGGAAACAGCAAGGAGCTTTCTTT
.	TRBJ1-1	TRBV30	.	CAWSPGLRKTEAFF	TGTGCCTGGAGTCCGGGCCTTCGGAAAACTGAAGCTTTCTTT
.	TRBJ2-1	TRBV19	TRBD2	CASSQLAGGAREQFF	TGTGCCAGTAGCCAACTAGCGGGGGGAGCTAGGGAGCAGTTCTTC